Listed here are 10 T cell receptor beta chains from one sample, sequenced in a study of blood T cell repertoires in COVID-19. TCRdb's table, derived via immunoSEQ multiplex PCR, lists solely in-frame clones and lacks some. The sample consists of over 150,000 clones, roughly 72% of them appearing once. Sequencing was carried out using peripheral blood. The receptors were gathered from a woman older than 75 with acute or convalescent COVID-19.

V and J are TRBV30 and TRBJ2-1; TRBD2 aligns across 9 bases. The CDR3 is made up of 14 amino acids. V lost 5 bases, J lost 2 bases, and 4 bases stayed unmatched. CDR1 and CDR2 from the germline V gene are GTSNPN and SVGIG (reference sequence). CDR3 sequence: CAWVPSGAYNEQFF. For the CDR3, the DNA is TGTGCCTGGGTGCCTAGCGGGGCCTACAATGAGCAGTTCTTC.

In this sample, this clone turned up once. This sequence joins TRBV30 and TRBJ2-7; D is possibly TRBD1 (5 bases). This CDR3 spans 13 amino acids. The ends were cut back, 8 bases at V and 0 bases at J, with 14 bases in the middle. Germline values: CDR1 GTSNPN, CDR2 SVGIG (reference sequence). The CDR3 DNA reads TGTGCCGCGACGGACATAAGCTCCTACGAGCAGTACTTC. Residues: CAATDISSYEQYF.

This clone has a single count. The chain employs TRBV7-8 and TRBJ2-1; possibly TRBD1 for D (6 bases). The length of the CDR3 is 18 residues. Germline V lookup: CDR1 SGHVS, CDR2 FQNEAQ. The ends were cut back, 5 bases at V and 6 bases at J, with 26 bases in the middle. CDR3 DNA: TGTGCCAGCAGCCCCATCTCCCCTACAGGGAATCGGGGCAATGAGCAGTTCTTC. This sequence encodes CASSPISPTGNRGNEQFF.

The J gene is TRBJ1-1, the V gene TRBV5-6, with D unclear. V was trimmed by 2 bases and J by 2 bases, leaving 19 bases between them. The CDR3 has 17 amino acids. From germline, CDR1 is SGHDT and CDR2 YYEEEE. The CDR3 protein is CASSFISGLGANTEAFF. The CDR3 DNA sequence: TGTGCCAGCAGCTTTATTAGCGGTCTCGGAGCCAACACTGAAGCTTTCTTT.

The chain uses TRBV4-2 and TRBJ2-7, with 7 bases identical to TRBD1. V gave up 2 bases and J gave up 2 bases; unmatched junction bases: 3. Germline V gene lookup returns CDR1 LGHNA and CDR2 YNFKEQ. CDR3 size: 14 residues. The CDR3 DNA sequence: TGTGCCAGCAGCCAAAGACAGGGAACCTACGAGCAGTACTTC. Its translation is CASSQRQGTYEQYF.

This clone was seen only a few times. The chain employs TRBV18 and TRBJ2-7; D is ambiguous. V lost 0 bases and J 0 bases, leaving 12 bases between the germline ends. This CDR3 has 16 amino acids. Germline V gives CDR1 KGHSH, CDR2 LQKENI. The CDR3 here is CASSPPNSLTSYEQYF. CDR3 DNA: TGTGCCAGCTCACCACCGAACTCCCTAACCTCCTACGAGCAGTACTTC.

This chain joins TRBV7-2 and TRBJ1-2; 10 bases line up with TRBD1. V gave up 5 bases and J gave up 5 bases; unmatched junction bases: 8. Germline CDR1 is SGHTA and CDR2 is FQGNSA. The CDR3 spans 15 residues. Here the CDR3 reads CASSPTRGQGYGYTF. The CDR3 coding sequence is TGTGCCAGCAGCCCGACCAGGGGACAGGGGTATGGCTACACCTTC.

The V call is TRBV4-3, the J call TRBJ1-3, with 7 bases lining up with TRBD1. Germline lookup yields CDR1 LGHNA and CDR2 YSLEER. Trimming removed 6 bases from V and 2 bases from J; junction bases left unmatched: 4. The CDR3 extends over 14 amino acids. DNA of the CDR3: TGCGCCAGCAGGCGACAGGGTGCTGGAAACACCATATATTTT. Amino acids: CASRRQGAGNTIYF.

The chain couples TRBV6-5 to TRBJ2-1; 8 bases match TRBD1. Germline V CDR1 and CDR2: MNHEY, SVGAGI. Trimming at V came to 4 bases and at J to 9 bases, leaving 8 bases not matched to a gene. CDR3 length: 14 residues. CDR3 residues: CASSSRTGRSEQFF. For the CDR3, the DNA is TGTGCCAGCAGTTCGCGGACAGGGCGAAGTGAGCAGTTCTTC.

The chain links TRBV5-8 to TRBJ2-4, with 9 bases matching TRBD1. CDR1 is SGHTS, CDR2 YDEGEE, per germline. The CDR3 has 15 amino acids. After removal of 4 bases from V and 12 bases from J, the junction contained 14 bases not matched to a gene. The CDR3 nucleotides read TGTGCCAGCAGCGCACGTACAGGGGGCTTCGTTTCTCAGTACTTC. Amino acid sequence: CASSARTGGFVSQYF. The full variable domain, rest sourced from reference TRBV5-8 and TRBJ2-4, is EAGVTQSPTHLIKTRGQQATLRCSPISGHTSVYWYQQALGLGLQFLLWYDEGEERNRGNFPPRFSGRQFPNYSSELNVNALELEDSALYLCASSARTGGFVSQYFGAGTRLSVL.